The present T cell receptor (beta chain) was sequenced within a study of vaccination effects on CD4 cells after COVID-19. Study details: Post-vaccine sample collection fell at a median of 72 days after the second dose. Study-wide results and caveats: Nearly all vaccine-induced clones in healthy recipients recognized only SARS-CoV-2.

This CDR3 is built from 13 residues. Deletions cut 8 bases from V and 2 bases from J, with 12 bases between. Germline assignment: CDR1 MNHEY and CDR2 SMNVEV (reference sequence). Antigen-specific CD4+ T cells were first expanded with viral peptide pools by the ViraFEST assay and only then sequenced. CD4+ T cells were isolated after roughly nine days of culture. Everyone in the study got two shots of either the BNT162b2 or mRNA-1273 vaccine. In the vaccine recipients, nucleocapsid antibodies were negative and there was no prior SARS-CoV-2 infection. Days 3 and 7 were when half the medium was replaced with IL-2 medium. On this clone: The antigen is undetermined.

The method was immunoSEQ multiplex PCR; TCRdb's version includes in-frame clones alone and lacks a portion of them. The repertoire includes some 17,000 clones, 70% of them detected once, and 9% sits in the top ten. The sequences come from CD4+ T cells from PBMCs cultured with SARS-CoV-2 spike peptides, collected after COVID-19 vaccination. The J gene is TRBJ1-2, the V gene TRBV27; TRBD1 is a possible D gene (5 bases). The sequence was obtained from a human donor who received a COVID-19 vaccine. The CDR3 DNA is TGTGCCAGCGCTGGGACGGTCAACTATGGCTACACCTTC. Its translation is CASAGTVNYGYTF.